This T cell receptor beta chain was identified during a study of blood T cell repertoires in COVID-19 (dated by TCRdb to about 2020). About the investigation overall: Samples from collaborators originated in the United States, Italy and Spain and spanned both the acute and convalescent phases of COVID-19. The material from the prospective study consisted of cDNA or gDNA derived from T cells, B-cell-depleted T cells, or PBMCs. Where HLA class I and class II types were available, the types were taken from metadata supplied by the sample provider, not from assay-based typing. The repertoires were released in a freely available public database intended as a resource for research on the immune response to SARS-CoV-2. The sample metadata nearly always contained a de-identified subject ID, COVID-19 status, age in years and sex. Samples were obtained from the ongoing ImmuneRACE study (first 160 participants) and from 1,200 or so subjects provided by 6 global collaborators. Subjects who had been exposed to COVID-19, were actively infected with it, or had recovered from it provided the deeply sampled blood TCRbeta repertoires that made up the dataset. What the work shows at the level of the full study, not this receptor alone: Clinical and demographic metadata were provided uncurated, with the amount varying by source and participant.

Its CDR3 holds 14 amino acids, cysteine through phenylalanine. The read is trimmed to its CDR3 DNA, 42 bases read in frame from base 1. The CDR1 and CDR2 encoded by the germline V gene are SGHTA and FQGNSA. Cut back by 2 bases and 4 bases, the V and J ends lie 6 bases apart. This clone was counted once. Its antigen remains undetermined. Within one base of it there is no much larger clone, and no base qualities were kept. At one collaborating source in Seattle, patients were enrolled during active infection and were followed longitudinally through the course of disease. Whole blood was collected in K2EDTA tubes by collaborating institutions according to the institutions' own protocols. For TCRbeta analysis, collaborators shipped samples in one of three forms: frozen whole blood, isolated PBMCs, or DNA extracted from either of those sample types. TCRbeta CDR3 regions were amplified from genomic DNA by means of the immunoSEQ Assay, a bias-controlled multiplex PCR. Per the authors' processing: Nucleated cell counts per sample were estimated from amplification of reference gene primers within the assay. Sequence reads were collapsed and filtered to measure the absolute abundance of every unique TCRbeta CDR3 rearrangement. For each sample, productive Simpson clonality was calculated by taking the square root of Simpson's diversity index across productive rearrangements. TCRdb provides this immuneACCESS table in a form limited to in-frame rearrangements. Some clones are lacking; in checked studies, under half of them reflect an unresolved V gene, and why the rest are absent is not known. That table gives V, J and clone size, and the DNA gave D and trimming. The sample profile shows 150,000 to 190,000 clones; about 88% of them were found once. 8% to 9% of the sample is taken by the ten largest.

The chain links TRBV7-2 with TRBJ1-6; no D gene can be assigned with confidence. Sequencing was performed on peripheral blood. The origin of this receptor is a woman aged 60-75 years with COVID-19, enrolled during active disease. The CDR3 corresponds to CASSLLAYNSPLHF. The nucleotides read TGTGCCAGCAGCTTATTAGCTTATAATTCACCCCTCCACTTT.